The T cell receptor beta chain under discussion was sequenced for a study of cytomegalovirus exposure and HLA in healthy donors. The PCR had 60 Vbeta and 13 Jbeta primers. The assay was immunoSEQ multiplex PCR, and TCRdb's table has in-frame clones only and misses some. This listing includes about 54,000 clones. The CDR3 contains 15 residues. V lost 5 bases and J 4 bases, leaving 17 bases between the germline ends. Per germline, CDR1 MGHRA and CDR2 YSYEKL. Unrecorded immune exposure was likely among donors, who were nominally healthy when sampled. This sequence was found in a woman aged 35 to 49 in good health and CMV-seronegative. V usage is TRBV4-1 and J usage is TRBJ2-5; a weak D match, TRBD2 (5 bases). Sequencing was done on a sample of PBMCs. The CDR3: CASSISGVRGETQYF. The CDR3 DNA sequence: TGCGCCAGCAGCATTTCCGGGGTTCGAGGAGAGACCCAGTACTTC.